Presented here are 8 T cell receptor beta chains from one specimen sequenced in a study of T cell responses to AZD1222 COVID-19 vaccine. This table comes from immunoSEQ multiplex PCR, and its TCRdb copy is limited to in-frame clones, with some not included. Among about 89,000 clones listed, around nine tenths were seen once. The material was peripheral blood, obtained on day 0 of MenACWY control vaccination. These receptors all stem from an adult in good health.

The rearrangement uses TRBV11-1 and TRBJ2-6; D might be TRBD1 (5 bases). This CDR3 comprises 16 residues. Deletions cut 5 bases from V and 0 bases from J, with 11 bases between. Germline lookup yields CDR1 SGHAT and CDR2 FQDESV (reference sequence). Written as DNA, the CDR3 is TGTGCCAGCAGCACTTCGACAGTCTCTGGGGCCAACGTCCTGACTTTC. Translated: CASSTSTVSGANVLTF.

The chain employs TRBV12-3 or TRBV12-4 and TRBJ1-5; D gene unclear. The CDR3 is 12 amino acids. Deletions cut 7 bases from V and 6 bases from J, with 10 bases between. CDR3 residues: CASTLAGQPQHF. In DNA form, the CDR3 reads TGTGCCAGCACCCTGGCAGGTCAGCCCCAGCATTTT.

This chain connects TRBV18 to TRBJ2-2, with 7 bases fitting TRBD1. This CDR3 has 20 amino acids. Trimming took 4 bases from V and 0 from J; bases not matched to a gene: 17. Germline CDR1 KGHSH, CDR2 LQKENI. The CDR3 coding sequence is TGTGCCAGCTCACGCCTCCCCCTTCTAGGACAGGCCGCGAACACCGGGGAGCTGTTTTTT. Its protein is CASSRLPLLGQAANTGELFF. Complete variable domain (other parts from reference TRBV18 and TRBJ2-2): NAGVMQNPRHLVRRRGQEARLRCSPMKGHSHVYWYRQLPEEGLKFMVYLQKENIIDESGMPKERFSAEFPKEGPSILRIQQVVRGDSAAYFCASSRLPLLGQAANTGELFFGEGSRLTVL.

CDR3 nucleotide sequence: TGTGCCAGTAGTCCCGCGGGGGGAAGCAATCAGCCCCAGCATTTT. It yields the protein CASSPAGGSNQPQHF. The chain is built from TRBV19 and TRBJ1-5; D perhaps matches TRBD1 (5 bases). Trimming cost V 5 bases and J 1 base, with 12 bases left between them. The CDR3 is 15 amino acids. Per the germline V gene, CDR1 is LNHDA and CDR2 is SQIVND (reference sequence).

The J gene is TRBJ1-1, the V gene TRBV19; 9 bases fit TRBD1. Unmatched junction bases numbered 4, after V lost 3 bases and J lost 5 bases. The germline V gene encodes CDR1 LNHDA and CDR2 SQIVND (reference sequence). This CDR3 region has 14 residues. CDR3 in amino acids: CASSMGQGGTEAFF. The DNA of the CDR3 is TGTGCCAGTAGTATGGGACAGGGCGGGACTGAAGCTTTCTTT.

The chain employs TRBV7-9 and TRBJ1-6; tentatively, D is TRBD1 (6 bases). Trimming took 5 bases from V and 8 from J, leaving 13 bases between them. Per the germline V gene, CDR1 is SEHNR and CDR2 is FQNEAQ (reference sequence). The CDR3 runs 14 residues. The CDR3 nucleotides read TGTGCCAGCAGCCACCAGGGGAGTCATTCACCCCTCCACTTT. Its protein is CASSHQGSHSPLHF.

The genes are TRBV19 and TRBJ1-6; D unresolved. The V and J ends lost 7 bases and 5 bases respectively, with 15 bases between them. Germline-derived CDR1 and CDR2 are LNHDA and SQIVND (reference sequence). The CDR3 sequence is 15 residues long. In DNA, the CDR3 is TGTGCCAGTATCGCGACCGGTCGCAATAATTCACCCCTCCACTTT. Its protein product is CASIATGRNNSPLHF.

The chain is built from TRBV12-3 or TRBV12-4 and TRBJ2-7; the D gene is possibly TRBD2 (6 bases). This CDR3 contains 13 residues. V was cut by 2 bases and J by 2 bases, with 7 bases left in between. The CDR3 spells CASSLSSAYEQYF. DNA of the CDR3: TGTGCCAGCAGTTTATCTAGCGCCTACGAGCAGTACTTC.